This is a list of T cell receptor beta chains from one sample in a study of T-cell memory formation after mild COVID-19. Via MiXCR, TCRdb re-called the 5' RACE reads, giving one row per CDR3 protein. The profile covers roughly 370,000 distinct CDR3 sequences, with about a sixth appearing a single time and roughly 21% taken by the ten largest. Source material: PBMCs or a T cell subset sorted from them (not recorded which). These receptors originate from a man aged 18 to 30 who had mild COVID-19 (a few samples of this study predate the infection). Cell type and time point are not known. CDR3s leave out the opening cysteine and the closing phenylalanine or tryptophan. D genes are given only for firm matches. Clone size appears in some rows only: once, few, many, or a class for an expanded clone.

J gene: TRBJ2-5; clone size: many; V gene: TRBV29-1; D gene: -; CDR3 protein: SGTVTRHLETQY
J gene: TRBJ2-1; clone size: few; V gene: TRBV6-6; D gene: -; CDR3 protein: ASSSGTTGREQF
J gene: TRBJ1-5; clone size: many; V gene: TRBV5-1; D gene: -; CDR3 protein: ASRVSSNQPQH
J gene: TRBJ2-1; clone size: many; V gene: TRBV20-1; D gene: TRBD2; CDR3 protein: SARDGAGAYNEQF
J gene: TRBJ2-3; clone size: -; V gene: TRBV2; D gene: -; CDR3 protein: ASSEQPTDTQY
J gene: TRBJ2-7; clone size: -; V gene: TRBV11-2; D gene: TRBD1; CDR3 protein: ASSLNPEEQGRTYEQY
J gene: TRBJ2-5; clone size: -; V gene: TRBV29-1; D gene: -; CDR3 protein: SAEIAARGETQY
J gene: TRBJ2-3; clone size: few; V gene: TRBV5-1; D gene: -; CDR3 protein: ASSSSRDTQY
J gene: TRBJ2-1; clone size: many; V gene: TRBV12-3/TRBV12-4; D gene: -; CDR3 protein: ASSLSYEQF
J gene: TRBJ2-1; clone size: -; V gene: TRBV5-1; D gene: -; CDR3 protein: ASSLVGWDEQF
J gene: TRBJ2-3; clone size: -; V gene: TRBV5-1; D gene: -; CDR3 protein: ASSFTGSGTDTQY
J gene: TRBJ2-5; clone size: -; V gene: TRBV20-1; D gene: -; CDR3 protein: SARVPRSQETQY
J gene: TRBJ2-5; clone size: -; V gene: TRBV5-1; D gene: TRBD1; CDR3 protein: AGGQGPQETQY
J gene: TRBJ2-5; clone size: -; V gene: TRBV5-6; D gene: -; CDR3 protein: ASSAGQYQETQY
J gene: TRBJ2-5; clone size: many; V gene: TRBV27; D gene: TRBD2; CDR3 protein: ASSLRPGGQETQY
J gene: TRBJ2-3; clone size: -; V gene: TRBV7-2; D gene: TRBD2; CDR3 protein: ASSNGGASGDTQY
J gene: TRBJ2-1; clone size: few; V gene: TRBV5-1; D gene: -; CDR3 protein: ASSLAEGHNEQF
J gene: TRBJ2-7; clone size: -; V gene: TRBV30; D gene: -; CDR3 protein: AWSGLRIYEQY
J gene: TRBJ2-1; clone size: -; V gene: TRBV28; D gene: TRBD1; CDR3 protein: ASSFSGQGANEQF
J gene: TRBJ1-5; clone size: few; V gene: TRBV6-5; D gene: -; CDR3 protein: ASMWGPGQPQH
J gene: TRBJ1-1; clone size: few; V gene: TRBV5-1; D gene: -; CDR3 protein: ASSLALGSNTEAF
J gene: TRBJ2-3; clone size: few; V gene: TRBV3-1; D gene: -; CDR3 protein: ASSSGGQGAFSDTQY
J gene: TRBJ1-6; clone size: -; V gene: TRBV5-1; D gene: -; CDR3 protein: ASNQGQYNSPLH
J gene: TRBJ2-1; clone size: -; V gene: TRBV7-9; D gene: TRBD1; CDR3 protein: ASSSSGGSFRNEQF
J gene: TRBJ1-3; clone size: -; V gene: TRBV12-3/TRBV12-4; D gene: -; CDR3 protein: ASSFPDSGNTIY
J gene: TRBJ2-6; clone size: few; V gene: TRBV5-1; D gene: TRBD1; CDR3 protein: ATAQGAGANVLT
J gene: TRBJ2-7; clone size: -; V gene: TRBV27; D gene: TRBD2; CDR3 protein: PDNGGDYEQY
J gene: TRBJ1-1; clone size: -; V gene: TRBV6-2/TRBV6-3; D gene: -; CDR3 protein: ASSRPTRGTEAF
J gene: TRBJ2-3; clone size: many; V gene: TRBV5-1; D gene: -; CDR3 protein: ASSLVYHSTDTQY